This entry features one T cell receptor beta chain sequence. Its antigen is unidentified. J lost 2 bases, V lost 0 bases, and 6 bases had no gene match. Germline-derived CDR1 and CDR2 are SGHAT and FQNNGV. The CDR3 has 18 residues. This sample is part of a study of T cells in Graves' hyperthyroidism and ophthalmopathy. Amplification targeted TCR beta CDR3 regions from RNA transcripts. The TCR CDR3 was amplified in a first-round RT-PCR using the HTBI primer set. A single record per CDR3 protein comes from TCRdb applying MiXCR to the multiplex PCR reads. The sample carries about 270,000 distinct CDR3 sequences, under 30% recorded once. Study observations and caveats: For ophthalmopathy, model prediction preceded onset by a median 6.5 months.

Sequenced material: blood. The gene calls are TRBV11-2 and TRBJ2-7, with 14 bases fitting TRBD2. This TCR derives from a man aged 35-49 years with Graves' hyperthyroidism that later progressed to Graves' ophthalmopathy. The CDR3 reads CASSLDASGLAGAYEQYF. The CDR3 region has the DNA TGTGCCAGCAGCTTAGACGCGTCGGGACTAGCGGGAGCCTACGAGCAGTACTTC.